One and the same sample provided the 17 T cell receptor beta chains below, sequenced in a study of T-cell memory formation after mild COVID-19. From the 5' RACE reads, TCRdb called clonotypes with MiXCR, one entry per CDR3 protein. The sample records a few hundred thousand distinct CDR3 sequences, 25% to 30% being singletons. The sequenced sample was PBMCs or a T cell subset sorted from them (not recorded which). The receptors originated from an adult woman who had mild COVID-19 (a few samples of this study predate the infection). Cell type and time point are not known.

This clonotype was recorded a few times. CDR3 sequence (DNA): TGTGCCAGTAGTTCCCCAGCGCGGTGGTGGTATTTT. Translated, it gives CASSSPARWWYF. The chain recombines TRBV19 with TRBJ2-3; D gene ambiguous. The CDR3 covers 12 residues. Looked up from germline, CDR1 is LNHDA and CDR2 is SQIVND (reference sequence). Deletions cut 5 bases from V and 14 bases from J, with 17 bases between.

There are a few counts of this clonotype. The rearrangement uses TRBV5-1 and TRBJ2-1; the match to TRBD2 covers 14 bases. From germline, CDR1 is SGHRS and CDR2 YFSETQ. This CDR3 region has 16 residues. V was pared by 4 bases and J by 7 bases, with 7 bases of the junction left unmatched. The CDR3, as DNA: TGCGCCAGCAGCACGGGACTAGCGGGAGCTCAGAATGAGCAGTTCTTC. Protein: CASSTGLAGAQNEQFF.

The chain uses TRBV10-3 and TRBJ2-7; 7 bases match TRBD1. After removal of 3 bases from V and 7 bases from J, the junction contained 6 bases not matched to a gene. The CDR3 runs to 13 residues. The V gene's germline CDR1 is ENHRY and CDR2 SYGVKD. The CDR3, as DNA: TGTGCCATCAGTGACTCGACAGGGAAAGAGCAGTACTTC. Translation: CAISDSTGKEQYF.

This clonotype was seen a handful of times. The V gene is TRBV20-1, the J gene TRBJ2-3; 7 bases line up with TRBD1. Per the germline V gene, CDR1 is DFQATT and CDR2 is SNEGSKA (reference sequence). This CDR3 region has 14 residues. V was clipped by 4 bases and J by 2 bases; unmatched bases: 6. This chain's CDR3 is CSATGTVFTDTQYF. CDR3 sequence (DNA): TGCAGTGCTACGGGGACAGTCTTCACAGATACGCAGTATTTT.

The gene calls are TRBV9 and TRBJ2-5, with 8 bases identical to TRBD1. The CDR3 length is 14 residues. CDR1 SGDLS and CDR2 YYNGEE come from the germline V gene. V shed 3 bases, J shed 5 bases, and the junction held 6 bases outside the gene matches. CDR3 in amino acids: CASSAQGAGETQYF. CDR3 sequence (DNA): TGTGCCAGCAGCGCCCAGGGGGCTGGGGAGACCCAGTACTTC.

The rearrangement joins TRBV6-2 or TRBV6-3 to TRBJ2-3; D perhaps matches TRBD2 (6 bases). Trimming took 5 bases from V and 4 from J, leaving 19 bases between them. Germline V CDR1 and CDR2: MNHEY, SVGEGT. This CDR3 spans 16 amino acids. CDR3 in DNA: TGTGCCAGCAGTACCACTATCGGGAGTAACGCAGATACGCAGTATTTT. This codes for CASSTTIGSNADTQYF.

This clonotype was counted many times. CDR3 sequence (DNA): TGCGCCAGCAGCTTGGAACTAGCGGAGCCCTACGAGCAGTACTTC. Translated: CASSLELAEPYEQYF. This chain links TRBV5-1 with TRBJ2-7; 8 bases agree with TRBD2. CDR3 length: 15 amino acids. J gave up 2 bases and V 0 bases, and 4 bases lay outside the gene matches. Germline V gene data show CDR1 as SGHRS and CDR2 as YFSETQ.

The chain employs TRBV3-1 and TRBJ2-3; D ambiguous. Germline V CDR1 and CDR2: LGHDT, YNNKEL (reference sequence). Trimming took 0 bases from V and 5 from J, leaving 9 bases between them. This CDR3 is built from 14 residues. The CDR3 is CASSQEWMRDTQYF. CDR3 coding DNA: TGTGCCAGCAGCCAAGAGTGGATGAGAGATACGCAGTATTTT.

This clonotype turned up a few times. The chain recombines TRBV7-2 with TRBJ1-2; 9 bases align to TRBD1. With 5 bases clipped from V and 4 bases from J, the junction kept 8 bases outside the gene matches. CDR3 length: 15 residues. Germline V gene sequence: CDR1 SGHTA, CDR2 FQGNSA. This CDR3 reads CASSQTGGGGYGYTF. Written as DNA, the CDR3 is TGTGCCAGCAGCCAAACAGGGGGCGGGGGCTATGGCTACACCTTC.

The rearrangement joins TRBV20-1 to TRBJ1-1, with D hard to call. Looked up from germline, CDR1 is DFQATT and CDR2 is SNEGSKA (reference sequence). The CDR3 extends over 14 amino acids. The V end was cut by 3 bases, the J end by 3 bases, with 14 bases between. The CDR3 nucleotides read TGCAGTGCTAGGTCGGGTAAGACGCACACTGAAGCTTTCTTT. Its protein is CSARSGKTHTEAFF.

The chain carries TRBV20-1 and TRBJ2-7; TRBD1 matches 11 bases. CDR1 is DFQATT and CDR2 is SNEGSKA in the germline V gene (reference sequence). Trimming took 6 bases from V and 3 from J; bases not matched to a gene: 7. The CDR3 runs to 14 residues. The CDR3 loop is CSALGTGGFYEQYF. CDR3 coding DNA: TGCAGTGCCCTTGGGACAGGGGGATTCTACGAGCAGTACTTC.

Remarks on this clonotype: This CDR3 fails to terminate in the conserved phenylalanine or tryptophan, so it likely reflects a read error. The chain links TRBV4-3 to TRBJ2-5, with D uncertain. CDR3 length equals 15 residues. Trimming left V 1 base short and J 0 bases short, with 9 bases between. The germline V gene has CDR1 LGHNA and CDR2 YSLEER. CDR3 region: CASSQGAAYQETQYL. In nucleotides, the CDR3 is TGCGCCAGCAGCCAAGGGGCGGCGTACCAAGAGACCCAGTACCTC.

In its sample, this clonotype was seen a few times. This CDR3 reads CASSRGQGNEKLFF. The CDR3 nucleotides are TGTGCCAGCAGCCGAGGACAGGGGAATGAAAAACTGTTTTTT. The chain is built from TRBV7-9 and TRBJ1-4, with 9 nucleotides matching TRBD1. Per germline, CDR1 SEHNR and CDR2 FQNEAQ (reference sequence). CDR3 length equals 14 residues. Unmatched junction bases numbered 3, after V lost 5 bases and J lost 5 bases.

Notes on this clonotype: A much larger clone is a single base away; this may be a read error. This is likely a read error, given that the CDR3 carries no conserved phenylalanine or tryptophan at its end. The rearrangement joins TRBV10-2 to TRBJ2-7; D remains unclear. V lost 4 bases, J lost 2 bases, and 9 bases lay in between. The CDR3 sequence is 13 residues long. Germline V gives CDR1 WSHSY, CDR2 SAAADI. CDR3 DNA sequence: TGCGCCAGCAGTGGACCGCCAACCTACGAGCAGTACTTA. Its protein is CASSGPPTYEQYL.

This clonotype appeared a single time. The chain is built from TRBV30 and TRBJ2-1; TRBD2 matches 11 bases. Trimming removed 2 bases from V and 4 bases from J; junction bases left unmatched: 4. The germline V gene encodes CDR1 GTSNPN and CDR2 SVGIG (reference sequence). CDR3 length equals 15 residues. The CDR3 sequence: CAWSSGLAGYNEQFF. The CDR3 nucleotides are TGTGCCTGGAGTTCTGGACTAGCGGGTTACAATGAGCAGTTCTTC.

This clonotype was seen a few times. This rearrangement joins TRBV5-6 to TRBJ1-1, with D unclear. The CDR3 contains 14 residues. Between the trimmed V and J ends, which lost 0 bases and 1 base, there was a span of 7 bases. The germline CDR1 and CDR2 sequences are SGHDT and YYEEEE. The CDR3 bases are TGTGCCAGCAGCTTGGGTCACCAGAACACTGAAGCTTTCTTT. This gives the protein CASSLGHQNTEAFF. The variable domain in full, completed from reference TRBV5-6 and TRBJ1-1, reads DAGVTQSPTHLIKTRGQQVTLRCSPKSGHDTVSWYQQALGQGPQFIFQYYEEEERQRGNFPDRFSGHQFPNYSSELNVNALLLGDSALYLCASSLGHQNTEAFFGQGTRLTVV.

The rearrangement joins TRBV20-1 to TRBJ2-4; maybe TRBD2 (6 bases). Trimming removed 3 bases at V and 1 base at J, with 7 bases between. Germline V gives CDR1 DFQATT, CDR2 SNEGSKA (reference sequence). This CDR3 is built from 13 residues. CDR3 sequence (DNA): TGCAGTGCTAGCCGGGGGGCCAAAAACATTCAGTACTTC. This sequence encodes CSASRGAKNIQYF.